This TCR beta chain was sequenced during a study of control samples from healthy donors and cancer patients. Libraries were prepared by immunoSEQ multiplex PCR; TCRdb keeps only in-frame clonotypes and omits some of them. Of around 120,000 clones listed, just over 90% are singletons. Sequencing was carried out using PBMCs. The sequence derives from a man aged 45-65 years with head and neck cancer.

The CDR3 coding sequence is TGCAGTGCGCGAAATGGCTACACCTTC. Translating gives CSARNGYTF. The chain carries TRBV20-1 and TRBJ1-2; no clear D. This CDR3 has 9 amino acids. Trimming took off 6 bases at V and 6 bases at J, with 5 bases between the two ends. Germline lookup yields CDR1 DFQATT and CDR2 SNEGSKA (reference sequence).